The 23 T cell receptor beta chains listed next were all sequenced from one sample in a study of blood T cell repertoires in COVID-19. This table comes from immunoSEQ multiplex PCR, and its TCRdb copy is limited to in-frame clones, with some not included. The sample gives about 110,000 clones, about 88% of which show up once; less than 8.5% is in the top ten. Sequencing was carried out using peripheral blood. The receptors derive from an older woman who had recovered from COVID-19.

The J gene is TRBJ1-3, the V gene TRBV10-3; 9 bases match TRBD1. V was clipped by 1 base and J by 2 bases; unmatched bases: 3. The CDR3 loop spans 16 amino acids. CDR1 and CDR2 from the germline V gene are ENHRY and SYGVKD. CDR3 bases: TGTGCCATCAGTGAGTTACAGGGGGCAACTGGAAACACCATATATTTT. Translated, it gives CAISELQGATGNTIYF.

The rearrangement joins TRBV7-2 to TRBJ2-7, with 7 nucleotides matching TRBD1. The V gene's germline CDR1 is SGHTA and CDR2 FQGNSA. V dropped 5 bases and J dropped 8; count of bases not matched to a gene: 9. The length of the CDR3 is 13 residues. The CDR3 nucleotides are TGTGCCAGCAGCCAACTACCGGGACAGAAGCAGTACTTC. Translation gives CASSQLPGQKQYF.

The chain links TRBV9 to TRBJ2-4; no firm D call. The CDR3 runs 14 residues. The V gene's germline CDR1 is SGDLS and CDR2 YYNGEE. Trimming removed 6 bases from V and 7 bases from J, with 17 bases in between. CDR3 loop: CASTLDSLPNIQYF. In DNA form, the CDR3 reads TGTGCCAGCACCCTAGACTCCCTCCCGAACATTCAGTACTTC.

This chain links TRBV5-1 with TRBJ2-2; perhaps TRBD1 as D (5 bases). The CDR3 has 16 residues. Germline V gene sequence: CDR1 SGHRS, CDR2 YFSETQ. V dropped 0 bases and J dropped 3 bases, with 12 bases sitting between them. The CDR3, as DNA: TGCGCCAGCAGCTTGGCCGGCAGGGTTGACACCGGGGAGCTGTTTTTT. Protein sequence: CASSLAGRVDTGELFF.

This clone showed up just once. The CDR3 sequence: CASRHLGQGENSPLHF. The CDR3, as DNA: TGTGCCAGCAGACACCTGGGACAGGGGGAAAATTCACCCCTCCACTTT. The rearrangement links TRBV2 to TRBJ1-6; TRBD1 agrees at 11 bases. The CDR3 extends over 16 amino acids. The germline CDR1 and CDR2 sequences are SNHLY and FYNNEI. V shed 6 bases and J 7 bases; nucleotides not matched to a gene: 8.

The V and J genes are TRBV21-1 and TRBJ2-5; the D call in the table, TRBD1, was not verified against the DNA. TRBV21-1 is designated a pseudogene. The CDR3 sequence is 16 residues long. The CDR3, as DNA: TGTGCCAGCAGCAAAGCTGAGACAGGGATCCGGAAGACCCAGTACTTC. Amino acid sequence: CASSKAETGIRKTQYF.

The rearrangement joins TRBV7-2 to TRBJ1-1, with D hard to call. The germline V gene encodes CDR1 SGHTA and CDR2 FQGNSA. The CDR3 is 15 residues long. The germline V and J ends were trimmed by 3 bases and 7 bases, with 18 bases remaining between them. CDR3 bases: TGTGCCAGCAGCTTCTACGGGGAAAAGGAAGATGAAGCTTTCTTT. This translates into CASSFYGEKEDEAFF.

V gene TRBV28 combines with J gene TRBJ1-5; 9 nucleotides align to TRBD1. The CDR3 is 16 amino acids. The trim removed 7 bases at V and 7 bases at J, leaving 14 bases unmatched. Germline V gene lookup returns CDR1 MDHEN and CDR2 SYDVKM. CDR3 in amino acids: CASTPPDRGWRQPQHF. The CDR3 DNA reads as TGTGCCAGCACCCCCCCGGACAGGGGCTGGCGACAGCCCCAGCATTTT. Looking up the rest from reference TRBV28 and TRBJ1-5 gives the full variable domain: DVKVTQSSRYLVKRTGEKVFLECVQDMDHENMFWYRQDPGLGLRLIYFSYDVKMKEKGDIPEGYSVSREKKERFSLILESASTNQTSMYLCASTPPDRGWRQPQHFGDGTRLSIL.

This chain connects TRBV28 to TRBJ1-4; D gene uncertain. Germline values: CDR1 MDHEN, CDR2 SYDVKM. V was shortened by 5 bases and J by 3 bases, with 10 bases between the two germline ends. CDR3 length equals 14 residues. Here the CDR3 DNA reads TGTGCCAGCAGTCCCCCCAGGTCTAATGAAAAACTGTTTTTT. Translation gives CASSPPRSNEKLFF.

CDR3 coding DNA: TGTGCCAGCACGGGTCTAGCGCGGACGTCGGATACGCAGTATTTT. Protein: CASTGLARTSDTQYF. This chain links TRBV5-5 with TRBJ2-3; D is possibly TRBD2 (6 bases). Germline V gene sequence: CDR1 SGHKS, CDR2 YYEKEE (reference sequence). The CDR3 contains 15 residues. V lost 6 bases and J 6 bases, leaving 20 bases between the germline ends.

The chain has TRBV2 and TRBJ1-1; D call uncertain. The ends were cut back, 6 bases at V and 10 bases at J, with 12 bases in the middle. Germline CDR1 reads SNHLY; CDR2 reads FYNNEI. The CDR3 extends over 11 amino acids. CDR3 residues: CASSGPGVAFF. In nucleotides, the CDR3 is TGTGCCAGCAGCGGTCCGGGAGTAGCTTTCTTT.

The chain is built from TRBV5-1 and TRBJ1-1, with D hard to call. Looked up from germline, CDR1 is SGHRS and CDR2 is YFSETQ. The V end lost 6 bases, the J end lost 1 base, and 13 bases lay between the germline ends. This CDR3 is built from 14 residues. CDR3 sequence: CASTPSGRNTEAFF. CDR3 bases: TGCGCCAGCACCCCCAGCGGAAGGAACACTGAAGCTTTCTTT.

The V gene is TRBV3-1 (or the pseudogene TRBV3-2), the J gene TRBJ1-2; the match to TRBD1 covers 7 bases. The V gene end was trimmed by 6 bases and the J gene end by 4 bases; junction bases not matched to a gene: 8. The CDR3 spans 14 residues. Per the germline V gene, CDR1 is LGHDT and CDR2 is YNNKEL (reference sequence). This CDR3 reads CASRRQGTFYGYTF. The CDR3 coding sequence is TGTGCCAGCAGGAGACAGGGTACCTTCTATGGCTACACCTTC.

The chain employs TRBV5-1 and TRBJ1-4; D remains unclear. CDR3 length equals 15 residues. From germline, CDR1 is SGHRS and CDR2 YFSETQ. Between the trimmed V and J ends, which lost 2 bases and 3 bases, there was a span of 11 bases. The CDR3 region has the DNA TGCGCCAGCAGCTTAATGGGGAGACCTAATGAAAAACTGTTTTTT. Protein sequence: CASSLMGRPNEKLFF.

This chain's CDR3 is CATSPPAGGASEQYF. The CDR3 nucleotides read TGTGCCACCAGCCCCCCCGCGGGGGGCGCGTCCGAGCAGTACTTC. The gene calls are TRBV15 and TRBJ2-7, with 8 bases that match TRBD2. CDR3 length: 15 residues. The J segment lost 6 bases and the V segment lost 5 bases, leaving 12 bases of the junction unmatched. The germline V gene has CDR1 LNHNV and CDR2 YYDKDF (reference sequence).

The chain uses TRBV10-3 and TRBJ1-1; D may be TRBD1 (5 bases). This CDR3 spans 13 amino acids. CDR1 and CDR2 (germline): ENHRY, SYGVKD. The V gene lost 11 bases and the J gene lost 4 bases, with 17 bases spanning the gap. This CDR3 reads CAARAQGGTEAFF. In DNA form, the CDR3 reads TGTGCCGCCCGGGCTCAGGGAGGCACTGAAGCTTTCTTT.

The chain employs TRBV5-4 and TRBJ2-3; TRBD2 matches 7 bases. CDR1 SGHNT and CDR2 YYREEE come from the germline V gene (reference sequence). The CDR3 has 12 residues. The trim removed 1 base at V and 14 bases at J, leaving 7 bases unmatched. For the CDR3, the DNA is TGTGCCAGCAGCTTGTCCAGCGGGAATGTGTATTTT. Amino acids: CASSLSSGNVYF.

The chain has TRBV4-1 and TRBJ2-3; TRBD2 matches 12 bases. This CDR3 comprises 17 residues. J lost 6 bases, V lost 4 bases, and 11 bases had no gene match. Per germline, CDR1 MGHRA and CDR2 YSYEKL. The chain's CDR3 is CASSLYLPTSGGDTQYF. The CDR3 bases are TGCGCCAGCAGCCTATACCTCCCGACTAGCGGGGGTGATACGCAGTATTTT.

The chain combines TRBV19 with TRBJ2-5, with 8 bases matching TRBD1. The CDR3 has 13 amino acids. The trim removed 5 bases at V and 3 bases at J, leaving 2 bases unmatched. Germline V gene sequence: CDR1 LNHDA, CDR2 SQIVND (reference sequence). The CDR3 is CASSADREETQYF. CDR3 nucleotide sequence: TGTGCCAGTAGTGCGGACAGGGAAGAGACCCAGTACTTC.

The V call is TRBV27, the J call TRBJ2-5, with 7 bases fitting TRBD2. After removal of 5 bases from V and 5 bases from J, the junction contained 5 bases not matched to a gene. The V gene's germline CDR1 is MNHEY and CDR2 SMNVEV (reference sequence). The CDR3 contains 13 residues. CDR3 loop: CASSGFGRETQYF. CDR3 nucleotides: TGTGCCAGCAGTGGATTCGGGAGGGAGACCCAGTACTTC.

This chain joins TRBV11-2 and TRBJ2-7; no reliable D call. Trimming took off 3 bases at V and 5 bases at J, with 17 bases between the two ends. Germline-derived CDR1 and CDR2 are SGHAT and FQNNGV. The CDR3 has 15 residues. CDR3 sequence reads: CASSFPERGIDEQYF. CDR3 DNA sequence: TGTGCCAGCAGCTTCCCCGAGAGAGGTATAGACGAGCAGTACTTC.

The chain carries TRBV6-2 or TRBV6-3 and TRBJ2-7, with 7 bases that match TRBD1. The CDR3 is 16 amino acids. With V trimmed by 2 bases and J by 1 base, 8 bases remained unmatched. From germline, CDR1 is MNHEY and CDR2 SVGEGT. CDR3 coding DNA: TGTGCCAGCAGTTACCGCAAGGGACAGTTTTCCTACGAGCAGTACTTC. Translation gives CASSYRKGQFSYEQYF.

This clone has a handful of counts. The chain couples TRBV29-1 to TRBJ1-5; 10 nucleotides match TRBD1. CDR1 and CDR2 from the germline V gene are SQVTM and ANQGSEA. V lost 6 bases, J lost 4 bases, and 3 bases stayed unmatched. The CDR3 consists of 13 residues. Here the CDR3 reads CSVRQGANQPQHF. The CDR3 nucleotides are TGCAGCGTGCGACAGGGGGCAAATCAGCCCCAGCATTTT.